Shown below are 4 T cell receptor beta chains from a single sample sequenced in a study of cytomegalovirus exposure and HLA in healthy donors. Primers included in the PCR were 60 Vbeta and 13 Jbeta primers. The repertoire was sequenced with immunoSEQ multiplex PCR; TCRdb's copy has only in-frame clones and lacks some. Of 150,000 to 200,000 clones detected, about four fifths appear once; the ten largest clones hold 1.7%. Sequencing was carried out using PBMCs. The receptors derive from a young woman in good health and CMV-seronegative.

This clone was seen more than once but under ten times. The chain couples TRBV4-3 to TRBJ1-4; 7 nucleotides match TRBD1. Germline V CDR1 and CDR2: LGHNA, YSLEER. V shed 2 bases, J shed 5 bases, and the junction held 8 bases outside the gene matches. There are 16 residues in the CDR3. CDR3 residues: CASSQNRGSLNEKLFF. The CDR3 DNA reads as TGCGCCAGCAGCCAAAACAGGGGATCACTGAATGAAAAACTGTTTTTT.

The CDR3 here is CASSFAANTGELFF. Written as DNA, the CDR3 is TGTGCCAGCAGCTTCGCAGCGAACACCGGGGAGCTGTTTTTT. The rearrangement links TRBV5-4 to TRBJ2-2; D gene ambiguous. V lost 2 bases, J lost 0 bases, and 5 bases lay in between. This CDR3 is built from 14 residues. Germline loops: CDR1 SGHNT, CDR2 YYREEE (reference sequence).

The J gene is TRBJ2-7, the V gene TRBV7-9, with D possibly TRBD2 on 5 matching bases. Looked up from germline, CDR1 is SEHNR and CDR2 is FQNEAQ (reference sequence). V shed 3 bases and J shed 3 bases, with 15 bases lying between them. The CDR3 length is 15 residues. CDR3 nucleotides: TGTGCCAGCAGCTTTATAGAGGCCGGGAACTACGAGCAGTACTTC. This sequence encodes CASSFIEAGNYEQYF.

The chain joins TRBV10-3 to TRBJ1-5, with TRBD1 matching over 8 bases. There are 16 residues in the CDR3. The J segment lost 2 bases and the V segment lost 3 bases, leaving 6 bases of the junction unmatched. Germline V gene sequence: CDR1 ENHRY, CDR2 SYGVKD. This chain's CDR3 is CAISDGQGAGNQPQHF. CDR3 DNA sequence: TGTGCCATCAGTGACGGGCAGGGGGCAGGCAATCAGCCCCAGCATTTT.